One sample yielded the 17 T cell receptor beta chains listed below, sequenced in a study of TIL therapy for anti-PD-1-resistant metastatic lung cancer. Sequencing used immunoSEQ v3. The data were produced by immunoSEQ multiplex PCR, yet TCRdb's version contains in-frame clones alone and is incomplete. The sample consists of about 32,000 clones, about 79% of them appearing once. Time point noted: pre-treatment sample, taken before nivolumab and TIL therapy. Sequencing used blood, obtained at baseline. These receptors were obtained from a woman aged 30-79 years with non-small cell lung cancer.

This clone came up a few times. V gene TRBV30 combines with J gene TRBJ1-2, with D uncertain. Germline V gives CDR1 GTSNPN, CDR2 SVGIG (reference sequence). Trimming removed 3 bases at V and 4 bases at J, with 12 bases between. The CDR3 length is 13 residues. CDR3: CAWSQKVPYGYTF. The DNA of the CDR3 is TGTGCCTGGAGCCAGAAGGTGCCCTATGGCTACACCTTC.

The chain uses TRBV18 and TRBJ2-4, with 14 bases that match TRBD2. Germline-derived CDR1 and CDR2 are KGHSH and LQKENI. The CDR3 loop spans 17 amino acids. J was trimmed by 8 bases and V by 0 bases; bases with no gene match: 6. CDR3 sequence: CASSPPGTSGRLDIQYF. Written as DNA, the CDR3 is TGTGCCAGCTCACCACCGGGGACTAGCGGGAGATTGGACATTCAGTACTTC.

The rearrangement joins TRBV9 to TRBJ2-4; D remains ambiguous. Trimming shortened V by 3 bases and J by 3 bases, and 13 bases separated the two germline ends. The CDR3 spans 15 residues. Germline assignment: CDR1 SGDLS and CDR2 YYNGEE. For the CDR3, the DNA is TGTGCCAGCAGCGGTCTGCCGGGCCTCAAAAACATTCAGTACTTC. Translated: CASSGLPGLKNIQYF.

This clone was recorded a few times. This chain links TRBV27 with TRBJ2-7; D is unclear. The CDR3 consists of 13 residues. Trimming took off 2 bases at V and 8 bases at J, with 13 bases between the two ends. The germline V gene has CDR1 MNHEY and CDR2 SMNVEV (reference sequence). This CDR3 is CASSLVPVRKQYF. CDR3 bases: TGTGCCAGCAGTTTAGTACCGGTTAGGAAGCAGTACTTC.

The rearrangement joins TRBV5-1 to TRBJ1-1, with a weak D call TRBD1 (6 bases). Between the trimmed V and J ends, which lost 7 bases and 0 bases, there was a span of 13 bases. CDR3 length equals 14 residues. Germline assignment: CDR1 SGHRS and CDR2 YFSETQ. The CDR3: CASDSTGLNTEAFF. CDR3 DNA: TGCGCCAGCGACTCAACAGGGTTGAACACTGAAGCTTTCTTT.

This chain connects TRBV15 to TRBJ2-1, with D perhaps matching TRBD2 (6 bases). Germline V gene sequence: CDR1 LNHNV, CDR2 YYDKDF (reference sequence). The CDR3 consists of 17 residues. V gave up 5 bases and J gave up 1 base, with 18 bases separating them. The CDR3 loop reads CATSSEFAGKSYNEQFF. The CDR3, as DNA: TGTGCCACCAGCTCCGAGTTTGCGGGAAAATCCTACAATGAGCAGTTCTTC.

The genes are TRBV21-1 and TRBJ2-7; the tabulated D call, TRBD2, remains unverified against the DNA. TRBV21-1 is recorded as a pseudogene. The CDR3 runs 15 residues. The CDR3 DNA is TGTGCCAGCAGCAATCCACCGAATAAGAGCCACGAGCAGTACTTC. Protein product: CASSNPPNKSHEQYF.

The chain uses TRBV5-6 and TRBJ1-5, with unresolved D. This CDR3 has 17 amino acids. CDR1 and CDR2 from the germline V gene are SGHDT and YYEEEE. V lost 0 bases and J lost 7, with 20 bases in between. For the CDR3, the DNA is TGTGCCAGCAGCTTGGCCGGAGGACGGGCTATTAGGCAGCCCCAGCATTTT. It specifies CASSLAGGRAIRQPQHF.

This clone turned up a few times. CDR3 bases: TGTGCCAGCAGTAGACAGGGGGCGGGGGAGCTGTTTTTT. Encoded protein: CASSRQGAGELFF. The chain carries TRBV27 and TRBJ2-2, with 10 bases fitting TRBD1. Per the germline V gene, CDR1 is MNHEY and CDR2 is SMNVEV (reference sequence). The CDR3 contains 13 residues. J was trimmed by 8 bases and V by 5 bases; bases with no gene match: 2.

The gene calls are TRBV5-4 and TRBJ2-1; 11 positions agree with TRBD2. The CDR3 spans 17 residues. The germline V gene encodes CDR1 SGHNT and CDR2 YYREEE (reference sequence). V was clipped by 4 bases and J by 4 bases; unmatched bases: 10. The CDR3 DNA sequence: TGTGCCAGCAGCCCAAACCCCGGGACTAGCGGATACAATGAGCAGTTCTTC. It codes for CASSPNPGTSGYNEQFF.

DNA for the CDR3: TGTGCCAGTAGGGACATTGGGCCTTCCTACGAGCAGTACTTC. It translates to CASRDIGPSYEQYF. The chain links TRBV19 to TRBJ2-7, with D tentatively TRBD1 (5 bases). Germline CDR1 reads LNHDA; CDR2 reads SQIVND (reference sequence). V lost 6 bases and J lost 1, with 13 bases in between. The CDR3 totals 14 residues.

The CDR3 spells CAWLGTSRAGELFF. Written as DNA, the CDR3 is TGTGCCTGGCTCGGGACTAGCAGGGCCGGGGAGCTGTTTTTT. This chain joins TRBV30 and TRBJ2-2; 9 bases are shared with TRBD2. V shed 5 bases, J shed 6 bases, and the junction held 7 bases outside the gene matches. The CDR3 length is 14 residues. CDR1 and CDR2 from the germline V gene are GTSNPN and SVGIG (reference sequence).

This clone was detected only once. This chain links TRBV11-2 with TRBJ2-7, with D perhaps TRBD2 (6 bases). Trimming left V 2 bases short and J 1 base short, with 15 bases between. This CDR3 has 16 amino acids. Germline assignment: CDR1 SGHAT and CDR2 FQNNGV. The CDR3 bases are TGTGCCAGCAGCTTATTTAAGGGGACTCGGTCCTACGAGCAGTACTTC. Protein sequence: CASSLFKGTRSYEQYF.

The V call is TRBV4-2, the J call TRBJ1-1, with D tentatively TRBD1 (5 bases). Germline lookup yields CDR1 LGHNA and CDR2 YNFKEQ. Trimming pared 0 bases from V and 6 bases from J, leaving 14 bases between. CDR3 length: 15 residues. CDR3 loop: CASSQEVSGLSEAFF. The CDR3 bases are TGTGCCAGCAGCCAAGAAGTCTCGGGGCTATCTGAAGCTTTCTTT.

J is TRBJ2-1 and V is TRBV5-1; the match to TRBD2 covers 9 bases. The V and J ends lost 4 bases and 8 bases, in that order; junction bases with no gene match: 4. CDR3 length: 13 amino acids. Germline V CDR1 and CDR2: SGHRS, YFSETQ. The CDR3 DNA follows: TGCGCCAGCAGCCCGGGACTAGCCTATGAGCAGTTCTTC. Translating it yields CASSPGLAYEQFF.

About this clone itself: A read error may account for a junction end that differs from germline. The J gene is TRBJ2-7, the V gene TRBV5-1, with TRBD1 as a possible D gene (5 bases). This CDR3 is built from 14 residues. Per germline, CDR1 SGHRS and CDR2 YFSETQ. CDR3 nucleotides: TGCACCAGCAGCTTAAGGGGATCTTCCTACGAGCAGTACTTC. Translation: CTSSLRGSSYEQYF.

This clone occurred a few times. This chain connects TRBV7-6 to TRBJ2-1; a possible D gene is TRBD2 (5 bases). With 1 base removed from V and 6 bases from J, the gap between germline ends came to 10 bases. The germline CDR1 and CDR2 sequences are SGHVS and FNYEAQ. This CDR3 comprises 14 residues. For the CDR3, the DNA is TGTGCCAGCAGCTTAGGGCGGGCCGCCAATGAGCAGTTCTTC. It translates to CASSLGRAANEQFF.